The 26 T cell receptor beta chains in this list originate from one sample, sequenced in a study of T cell responses to AZD1222 COVID-19 vaccine. Profiling relied on immunoSEQ multiplex PCR, and the TCRdb table lists in-frame clones only, not all of them. The sample lists 130,000 or so clones; approximately 85% were seen once. Here the sequenced sample was peripheral blood, taken 28 days after the second dose of the MenACWY control vaccine. These receptors came from an adult who received the MenACWY meningococcal vaccine as a control.

The chain employs TRBV28 and TRBJ1-4; no clear D gene. CDR1 MDHEN and CDR2 SYDVKM come from the germline V gene. This CDR3 comprises 14 residues. The V gene lost 6 bases and the J gene lost 8 bases, with 16 bases spanning the gap. CDR3 nucleotide sequence: TGTGCCAGCAGCCCGGGCCTGTACCGGGAAAAACTGTTTTTT. Translating gives CASSPGLYREKLFF.

The V call is TRBV27, the J call TRBJ2-7; D call uncertain. CDR1 and CDR2 from the germline V gene are MNHEY and SMNVEV (reference sequence). V was shortened by 6 bases and J by 3 bases, with 9 bases between the two germline ends. CDR3 length equals 12 residues. The CDR3: CASRLGFYEQYF. In nucleotides, the CDR3 is TGTGCCAGCAGACTCGGCTTCTACGAGCAGTACTTC.

This rearrangement joins TRBV25-1 to TRBJ1-4, with 12 bases matching TRBD1. V dropped 4 bases and J dropped 10; count of bases not matched to a gene: 7. Per the germline V gene, CDR1 is MGHDK and CDR2 is SYGVNS. This CDR3 spans 15 amino acids. The CDR3 sequence is CASSGSGTGGGKLFF. The CDR3 nucleotides are TGTGCCAGCAGTGGCTCCGGGACAGGGGGCGGAAAACTGTTTTTT.

This chain connects TRBV7-2 to TRBJ2-7; D is unclear. There are 13 residues in the CDR3. Germline assignment: CDR1 SGHTA and CDR2 FQGNSA. Trimming removed 1 base from V and 6 bases from J, with 10 bases in between. The CDR3 region is CASSLGVQTEQYV. The CDR3 DNA follows: TGTGCCAGCAGCTTAGGGGTACAGACCGAGCAGTACGTC.

The CDR3 is CAISDRGPGNTIYF. CDR3 in DNA: TGTGCCATCAGTGACAGGGGGCCTGGAAACACCATATATTTT. The rearrangement uses TRBV10-3 and TRBJ1-3, with 8 bases aligning to TRBD1. CDR1 is ENHRY and CDR2 is SYGVKD in the germline V gene. V lost 3 bases, J lost 2 bases, and 0 bases stayed unmatched. This CDR3 spans 14 amino acids.

The chain combines TRBV4-1 with TRBJ1-5; D call uncertain. V was cut by 1 base and J by 6 bases, with 10 bases left in between. In germline, CDR1 is MGHRA, CDR2 YSYEKL. CDR3 size: 14 residues. As DNA, the CDR3 is TGCGCCAGCAGCCAAGGGGTCGGGAGTCAGCCCCAGCATTTT. Its translation: CASSQGVGSQPQHF.

The chain couples TRBV5-1 to TRBJ2-3; TRBD1 agrees at 8 bases. Germline assignment: CDR1 SGHRS and CDR2 YFSETQ. Trimming cost V 4 bases and J 4 bases; bases outside gene matches: 8. This CDR3 is 15 amino acids long. Written as DNA, the CDR3 is TGCGCCAGCAGCCTCGCGGGACAGGTCCCAGATACGCAGTATTTT. Its translation: CASSLAGQVPDTQYF.

This chain uses TRBV6-1 with TRBJ2-2; D gene uncertain. Trimming removed 3 bases at V and 4 bases at J, with 6 bases between. The germline CDR1 and CDR2 sequences are MNHNS and SASEGT. This CDR3 comprises 13 residues. The DNA of the CDR3 is TGTGCCAGCAGTGAGTCACGCACCGGGGAGCTGTTTTTT. Amino acids: CASSESRTGELFF.

The rearrangement uses TRBV5-1 and TRBJ2-1, with D hard to call. Trimming removed 2 bases from V and 5 bases from J, with 5 bases in between. This CDR3 is built from 12 residues. CDR1 is SGHRS, CDR2 YFSETQ, per germline. The CDR3, as DNA: TGCGCCAGCAGCTTCCGGGACAATGAGCAGTTCTTC. Amino acids: CASSFRDNEQFF. The entire variable domain, with the rest obtained from reference TRBV5-1 and TRBJ2-1, is as follows: KAGVTQTPRYLIKTRGQQVTLSCSPISGHRSVSWYQQTPGQGLQFLFEYFSETQRNKGNFPGRFSGRQFSNSRSEMNVSTLELGDSALYLCASSFRDNEQFFGPGTRLTVL.

This chain connects TRBV5-1 to TRBJ1-1, with D hard to call. Trimming cost V 0 bases and J 3 bases, with 9 bases left between them. Germline loops: CDR1 SGHRS, CDR2 YFSETQ. The CDR3 is made up of 14 amino acids. The CDR3 DNA follows: TGCGCCAGCAGCTTGGAGGATATGGACACTGAAGCTTTCTTT. Its translation is CASSLEDMDTEAFF.

The chain has TRBV6-2 or TRBV6-3 and TRBJ2-4; TRBD2 matches 7 bases. This CDR3 has 15 amino acids. After removal of 2 bases from V and 7 bases from J, the junction contained 8 bases not matched to a gene. Per germline, CDR1 MNHEY and CDR2 SVGEGT. The CDR3 sequence is CASSYGGDVGNIQYF. CDR3 DNA: TGTGCCAGCAGTTACGGGGGGGACGTGGGGAACATTCAGTACTTC.

The chain uses TRBV6-5 and TRBJ1-1; D call uncertain. In germline, CDR1 is MNHEY, CDR2 SVGAGI. V shed 7 bases and J shed 2 bases, with 14 bases lying between them. The CDR3 totals 14 residues. CDR3 sequence reads: CASKAGGRNTEAFF. The CDR3 DNA follows: TGTGCCAGCAAGGCGGGAGGCCGAAACACTGAAGCTTTCTTT.

The chain uses TRBV4-2 and TRBJ2-1; D may be TRBD2 (5 bases). V lost 2 bases and J 4 bases, leaving 9 bases between the germline ends. Germline lookup yields CDR1 LGHNA and CDR2 YNFKEQ. The CDR3 is 14 residues long. CDR3 DNA sequence: TGTGCCAGCAGCCAAAGCGGATCGTACAATGAGCAGTTCTTC. This codes for CASSQSGSYNEQFF.

J is TRBJ2-3 and V is TRBV9; possible D gene TRBD1, 6 bases. CDR1 and CDR2 (germline): SGDLS, YYNGEE. CDR3 length: 16 amino acids. Trimming shortened V by 4 bases and J by 0 bases, and 15 bases separated the two germline ends. The CDR3 region has the DNA TGTGCCAGCAGCATTTCCGGGACACCGAGCACAGATACGCAGTATTTT. As protein: CASSISGTPSTDTQYF.

This clone came up once. The chain is built from TRBV10-3 and TRBJ2-7, with D hard to call. The CDR3 consists of 10 residues. Trimming removed 8 bases at V and 5 bases at J, with 7 bases between. Per germline, CDR1 ENHRY and CDR2 SYGVKD. This CDR3 is CAIGLNEQYF. The CDR3 coding sequence is TGTGCCATCGGTTTGAACGAGCAGTACTTC.

The chain couples TRBV18 to TRBJ1-6; TRBD1 matches at 8 bases. The CDR3 contains 14 residues. Germline assignment: CDR1 KGHSH and CDR2 LQKENI. V was pared by 6 bases and J by 9 bases, with 7 bases of the junction left unmatched. The CDR3 sequence: CASSPTGGGSPLHF. CDR3 nucleotide sequence: TGTGCCAGCTCGCCCACAGGGGGTGGTTCACCCCTCCACTTT. The whole variable domain, filled in from reference TRBV18 and TRBJ1-6, reads NAGVMQNPRHLVRRRGQEARLRCSPMKGHSHVYWYRQLPEEGLKFMVYLQKENIIDESGMPKERFSAEFPKEGPSILRIQQVVRGDSAAYFCASSPTGGGSPLHFGNGTRLTVT.

The chain employs TRBV11-3 and TRBJ2-1; 8 nucleotides line up with TRBD2. This CDR3 is built from 15 residues. With V trimmed by 4 bases and J by 4 bases, 6 bases remained unmatched. CDR1 SGHNT and CDR2 YENEEA come from the germline V gene. This chain's CDR3 is CASSSVAGPYNEQFF. The CDR3 DNA sequence: TGTGCCAGCAGCTCCGTAGCGGGGCCGTACAATGAGCAGTTCTTC.

This chain uses TRBV30 with TRBJ2-7, with TRBD1 as a possible D gene (5 bases). V shed 3 bases and J shed 5 bases, with 11 bases lying between them. Per germline, CDR1 GTSNPN and CDR2 SVGIG (reference sequence). The CDR3 has 12 amino acids. For the CDR3, the DNA is TGTGCCTGGAGCCCAGAAGGGGACGAGCAGTACTTC. Amino acids: CAWSPEGDEQYF.

The chain joins TRBV30 to TRBJ2-7; 8 nucleotides agree with TRBD2. Germline V gene lookup returns CDR1 GTSNPN and CDR2 SVGIG (reference sequence). J lost 5 bases, V lost 1 base, and 7 bases had no gene match. This CDR3 has 14 residues. This CDR3 is CAWSAGRGIHEQYF. The CDR3 DNA reads as TGTGCCTGGAGTGCCGGGAGGGGTATCCACGAGCAGTACTTC.

This rearrangement joins TRBV9 to TRBJ1-1, with TRBD1 as a possible D gene (6 bases). V was shortened by 4 bases and J by 5 bases, with 18 bases between the two germline ends. Germline CDR1 reads SGDLS; CDR2 reads YYNGEE. This CDR3 has 15 amino acids. CDR3 nucleotides: TGTGCCAGCAGCCAATCGACAGGAATGGGGACTGAAGCTTTCTTT. Translation gives CASSQSTGMGTEAFF.

The rearrangement uses TRBV7-9 and TRBJ1-4, with D hard to call. With 1 base removed from V and 10 bases from J, the gap between germline ends came to 7 bases. Germline lookup yields CDR1 SEHNR and CDR2 FQNEAQ (reference sequence). This CDR3 region has 12 residues. The CDR3 DNA follows: TGTGCCAGCAGCTTAGATGTAGGAAAACTGTTTTTT. Protein product: CASSLDVGKLFF.

The rearrangement uses TRBV6-4 and TRBJ1-2; D unresolved. V lost 10 bases, J lost 6 bases, and 15 bases lay in between. CDR1 is MRHNA and CDR2 is SNTAGT in the germline V gene. This CDR3 is 12 amino acids long. CDR3 nucleotide sequence: TGTGCCAATGTCCGGGTCCACGATGGCTACACCTTC. Its translation is CANVRVHDGYTF.

The rearrangement uses TRBV11-3 and TRBJ2-5, with TRBD2 identical over 13 bases. This CDR3 region has 16 residues. The ends lost 4 bases at V and 4 bases at J; junction bases unmatched: 6. Germline V CDR1 and CDR2: SGHNT, YENEEA. The CDR3 sequence: CASSSLGLAGAETQYF. CDR3 bases: TGTGCCAGCAGCTCTCTCGGACTAGCGGGAGCAGAGACCCAGTACTTC.

V usage is TRBV30 and J usage is TRBJ1-3; unclear D gene. Trimming shortened V by 2 bases and J by 3 bases, and 8 bases separated the two germline ends. Germline CDR1 reads GTSNPN; CDR2 reads SVGIG (reference sequence). This CDR3 is 13 amino acids long. CDR3 amino acids: CAWSLSLGNTIYF. CDR3 coding DNA: TGTGCCTGGAGTCTCAGCCTTGGAAACACCATATATTTT.

This clone showed up just once. V is TRBV6-4 and J is TRBJ1-5; no clear D gene. CDR1 and CDR2 from the germline V gene are MRHNA and SNTAGT. The V and J ends lost 4 bases and 7 bases respectively, with 11 bases between them. The CDR3 has 13 residues. DNA for the CDR3: TGTGCCAGCAGTGGAAACCTGGGGCAGCCCCAGCATTTT. Translation gives CASSGNLGQPQHF.

V is TRBV5-6 and J is TRBJ2-2; D is unclear. V lost 2 bases and J 6 bases, leaving 17 bases between the germline ends. Germline values: CDR1 SGHDT, CDR2 YYEEEE. This CDR3 is built from 16 residues. The CDR3 loop is CASSFNPPGVSGELFF. DNA of the CDR3: TGTGCCAGCAGCTTCAACCCGCCTGGGGTGTCCGGGGAGCTGTTTTTT.